The next 27 T cell receptor beta chains were all read from a single sample in a study of T cell repertoires in cytomegalovirus infection. TCRdb ran MiXCR on the reads and lists one entry per CDR3 protein. The table lists about 570,000 distinct CDR3 sequences, 40% of them singletons, with around 48% in the top ten. No antigen has been identified for these receptors. The source material was cultured PBMCs, sampled from culture after CMV antigen stimulation. These receptors were collected from a human donor in good health (CMV status not recorded). Some clones in this sample may be carry-over from other donors' samples.

This clonotype was seen only once. The chain joins TRBV27 to TRBJ1-2; D perhaps matches TRBD1 (5 bases). The CDR3 is 16 amino acids. Trimming pared 0 bases from V and 2 bases from J, leaving 13 bases between. Germline V gene data show CDR1 as MNHEY and CDR2 as SMNVEV (reference sequence). The CDR3 spells CASSLSGWGLNYGYTF. Here the CDR3 DNA reads TGTGCCAGCAGTTTATCGGGTTGGGGACTGAACTATGGCTACACCTTC.

This clonotype has just a few counts. CDR3 sequence reads: CASSSRGGEETQYF. The CDR3 DNA follows: TGTGCCAGCAGCTCCAGGGGGGGAGAAGAGACCCAGTACTTC. The chain combines TRBV7-2 with TRBJ2-5; D possibly matches TRBD1 or TRBD2 (7 bases each). This CDR3 has 14 residues. The ends were cut back, 4 bases at V and 3 bases at J, with 12 bases in the middle. Germline V gene sequence: CDR1 SGHTA, CDR2 FQGNSA.

The chain recombines TRBV2 with TRBJ2-2, with D perhaps matching TRBD1 or TRBD2 (6 bases each). This CDR3 spans 15 amino acids. The V gene lost 11 bases and the J gene lost 4 bases, with 20 bases spanning the gap. Germline CDR1 reads SNHLY; CDR2 reads FYNNEI. CDR3 DNA sequence: TGTGCCGCTCTGAGAACCGGGGGCGCCACCGGGGAGCTGTTTTTT. The encoded protein is CAALRTGGATGELFF.

The chain recombines TRBV20-1 with TRBJ2-5; 8 positions agree with TRBD1. This CDR3 comprises 15 residues. With 6 bases clipped from V and 4 bases from J, the junction kept 13 bases outside the gene matches. Germline V gene lookup returns CDR1 DFQATT and CDR2 SNEGSKA (reference sequence). The CDR3 loop reads CSAQGARDHGETQYF. CDR3 nucleotide sequence: TGCAGTGCGCAGGGGGCAAGAGATCATGGAGAGACCCAGTACTTC.

This rearrangement joins TRBV28 to TRBJ2-7; D perhaps matches TRBD1 (6 bases). The length of the CDR3 is 16 residues. CDR1 is MDHEN, CDR2 SYDVKM, per germline. Trimming removed 5 bases from V and 4 bases from J, with 21 bases in between. The CDR3 protein is CASSPSPGQSGYEQYF. The CDR3 DNA follows: TGTGCCAGCAGTCCCTCCCCCGGACAGTCCGGATACGAGCAGTACTTC.

This sequence joins TRBV6-1 and TRBJ2-5; no firm D call. The CDR3 totals 13 residues. Germline assignment: CDR1 MNHNS and CDR2 SASEGT. V dropped 3 bases and J dropped 4 bases, with 9 bases sitting between them. DNA for the CDR3: TGTGCCAGCAGTGACCCTCCGGGAGAGACCCAGTACTTC. This sequence encodes CASSDPPGETQYF.

V gene TRBV10-3 combines with J gene TRBJ1-3; D ambiguous. The CDR3 consists of 17 residues. The germline CDR1 and CDR2 sequences are ENHRY and SYGVKD. Trimming left V 6 bases short and J 2 bases short, with 20 bases between. CDR3 coding DNA: TGTGCCATCAGGGAGGGATCCCCTCTCTGGGCTGGAAACACCATATATTTT. Translated, it gives CAIREGSPLWAGNTIYF.

CDR3: CASSYSGVSYEQYF. CDR3 nucleotide sequence: TGTGCCAGCAGTTACTCGGGGGTCTCCTACGAGCAGTACTTC. The chain couples TRBV6-2 or TRBV6-3 to TRBJ2-7; D assignment may be TRBD1 or TRBD2 (5 bases each). The length of the CDR3 is 14 residues. V was clipped by 0 bases and J by 0 bases, with 6 bases between them. Germline lookup yields CDR1 MNHEY and CDR2 SVGEGT.

This clonotype was seen a few times. The chain combines TRBV7-2 with TRBJ2-2; D uncertain. V was pared by 4 bases and J by 4 bases, with 10 bases between. The length of the CDR3 is 14 residues. Looked up from germline, CDR1 is SGHTA and CDR2 is FQGNSA. The CDR3 is CASSYRFGTGELFF. The CDR3 DNA reads as TGTGCCAGCAGCTACCGCTTTGGCACCGGGGAGCTGTTTTTT.

The chain couples TRBV7-2 to TRBJ1-1; no clear D. Trimming shortened V by 3 bases and J by 4 bases, and 6 bases separated the two germline ends. In germline, CDR1 is SGHTA, CDR2 FQGNSA. The CDR3 is 12 residues long. This CDR3 reads CASSFRPTEAFF. The CDR3 DNA is TGTGCCAGCAGCTTCCGACCCACTGAAGCTTTCTTT.

This clonotype showed up just a few times. V usage is TRBV7-2 and J usage is TRBJ2-7, with D uncertain. The ends were cut back, 3 bases at V and 4 bases at J, with 13 bases in the middle. The CDR3 runs 14 residues. CDR1 is SGHTA and CDR2 is FQGNSA in the germline V gene. The CDR3 DNA is TGTGCCAGCAGCTTTGACTCTCGCCCGTACGAGCAGTACTTC. This encodes CASSFDSRPYEQYF.

The rearrangement links TRBV25-1 to TRBJ2-3; unclear D gene. CDR1 is MGHDK, CDR2 SYGVNS, per germline. This CDR3 is 13 amino acids long. V dropped 5 bases and J dropped 2 bases, with 8 bases sitting between them. The CDR3 sequence: CASSNRDTDTQYF. The CDR3 DNA reads as TGTGCCAGCAGTAATCGCGACACAGATACGCAGTATTTT.

This chain connects TRBV7-2 to TRBJ1-1; D ambiguous. Trimming took off 5 bases at V and 4 bases at J, with 11 bases between the two ends. Germline assignment: CDR1 SGHTA and CDR2 FQGNSA. The CDR3 has 13 residues. The CDR3 DNA follows: TGTGCCAGCAGCCAGGCCCGGACCACTGAAGCTTTCTTT. Its translation: CASSQARTTEAFF. The variable domain in full, completed from reference TRBV7-2 and TRBJ1-1, reads GAGVSQSPSNKVTEKGKDVELRCDPISGHTALYWYRQSLGQGLEFLIYFQGNSAPDKSGLPSDRFSAERTGGSVSTLTIQRTQQEDSAVYLCASSQARTTEAFFGQGTRLTVV.

This clonotype has a handful of counts. V is TRBV4-2 and J is TRBJ2-1, with D perhaps matching TRBD2 (7 bases). CDR1 and CDR2 from the germline V gene are LGHNA and YNFKEQ. This CDR3 region has 16 residues. V lost 0 bases and J lost 7, with 16 bases in between. The CDR3 nucleotides are TGTGCCAGCAGCCAAGATCTGGGGGGGGGCCGGAATGAGCAGTTCTTC. Its protein is CASSQDLGGGRNEQFF.

The chain couples TRBV5-4 to TRBJ1-1; 7 bases are shared with TRBD1. This CDR3 region has 15 residues. The ends lost 4 bases at V and 0 bases at J; junction bases unmatched: 6. Germline lookup yields CDR1 SGHNT and CDR2 YYREEE (reference sequence). CDR3 sequence: CASSPQGILNTEAFF. For the CDR3, the DNA is TGTGCCAGCAGCCCACAGGGGATATTGAACACTGAAGCTTTCTTT.

The V gene is TRBV6-6, the J gene TRBJ1-1; a weak D match, TRBD1 (6 bases). The CDR3 spans 13 residues. Germline V gene sequence: CDR1 MNHNY, CDR2 SVGAGI (reference sequence). V lost 3 bases and J lost 4, with 9 bases in between. The CDR3 here is CASSYRGSTEAFF. CDR3 DNA: TGTGCCAGCAGTTATAGGGGGAGCACTGAAGCTTTCTTT.

The CDR3 sequence: CAAGRGHGETQYF. As DNA, the CDR3 is TGTGCCGCAGGGAGGGGGCATGGGGAGACCCAGTACTTC. The rearrangement uses TRBV6-5 and TRBJ2-5; possibly TRBD1 or TRBD2 for D (7 bases each). Trimming cost V 11 bases and J 5 bases, with 18 bases left between them. Germline CDR1 MNHEY, CDR2 SVGAGI. This CDR3 has 13 residues.

The V and J genes are TRBV11-2 and TRBJ2-7; possibly TRBD1 for D (6 bases). Germline CDR1 is SGHAT and CDR2 is FQNNGV. V lost 2 bases and J lost 5, with 16 bases in between. CDR3 length: 15 residues. The CDR3 here is CASSLRPGVHDEQYF. For the CDR3, the DNA is TGTGCCAGCAGCTTAAGGCCAGGGGTTCACGACGAGCAGTACTTC. The full variable domain, with the rest looked up from reference TRBV11-2 and TRBJ2-7, is EAGVAQSPRYKIIEKRQSVAFWCNPISGHATLYWYQQILGQGPKLLIQFQNNGVVDDSQLPKDRFSAERLKGVDSTLKIQPAKLEDSAVYLCASSLRPGVHDEQYFGPGTRLTVT.

Concerning this clonotype itself: One end of the junction is discordant with germline, which a read error may explain. The rearrangement uses TRBV19 and TRBJ2-2, with 7 bases fitting TRBD1. There are 14 residues in the CDR3. Germline V gene data show CDR1 as LNHDA and CDR2 as SQIVND (reference sequence). The CDR3 DNA reads TGTGCCAGTAGTATAACAGGGGTCACCGGGGAACTGTTTTTT. It codes for CASSITGVTGELFF.

This CDR3 reads CASSYRYSNQPQHF. As DNA, the CDR3 is TGTGCCAGCAGTTACAGGTATAGCAATCAGCCCCAGCATTTT. V and J are TRBV12-3 or TRBV12-4 and TRBJ1-5, with D perhaps matching TRBD1 (5 bases). The length of the CDR3 is 14 residues. V was cut by 4 bases and J by 0 bases, with 7 bases left in between.

The chain employs TRBV7-2 and TRBJ1-2, with D possibly TRBD1 on 5 matching bases. Trimming left V 1 base short and J 5 bases short, with 14 bases between. The CDR3 runs to 15 residues. CDR1 is SGHTA and CDR2 is FQGNSA in the germline V gene. CDR3 in DNA: TGTGCCAGCAGCTTAGAGAACAGCGGGGGATATGGCTACACCTTC. It translates to CASSLENSGGYGYTF.

The chain employs TRBV6-2 or TRBV6-3 and TRBJ2-2, with TRBD2 identical over 9 bases. The CDR3 has 15 residues. From germline, CDR1 is MNHEY and CDR2 SVGEGT. V was clipped by 5 bases and J by 4 bases; unmatched bases: 5. The CDR3: CASSRTSVTTGELFF. CDR3 sequence (DNA): TGTGCCAGCAGTCGGACTAGCGTAACCACCGGGGAGCTGTTTTTT.

This clonotype was observed a handful of times. The chain links TRBV12-3 or TRBV12-4 to TRBJ2-6, with a weak D call TRBD2 (5 bases). V was trimmed by 3 bases and J by 5 bases, leaving 11 bases between them. The CDR3 extends over 15 amino acids. CDR3 in DNA: TGTGCCAGCAGTTTTCAGCGGTTCTGGGCCAACGTCCTGACTTTC. Its protein is CASSFQRFWANVLTF.

This clonotype has more than one count but fewer than ten. The chain recombines TRBV27 with TRBJ2-7, with 9 positions matching TRBD1. V was clipped by 5 bases and J by 3 bases; unmatched bases: 8. Germline V lookup: CDR1 MNHEY, CDR2 SMNVEV (reference sequence). The CDR3 is 15 residues long. This CDR3 reads CASSTSGTGYYEQYF. The CDR3 DNA reads as TGTGCCAGCAGTACGTCCGGGACAGGGTACTACGAGCAGTACTTC.

This clonotype was picked up a small number of times. The J gene is TRBJ2-4, the V gene TRBV6-2 or TRBV6-3; 10 bases are shared with TRBD1. The CDR3 spans 14 residues. The trim removed 6 bases at V and 9 bases at J, leaving 8 bases unmatched. CDR1 is MNHEY, CDR2 SVGEGT, per germline. Here the CDR3 DNA reads TGTGCCAGCAGCCGGGACAGGGGCTTAGGCATTCAGTACTTC. Its translation: CASSRDRGLGIQYF.

This clonotype was found a few times. The V and J genes are TRBV7-2 and TRBJ2-7; D is undetermined. The ends were cut back, 5 bases at V and 0 bases at J, with 14 bases in the middle. Germline CDR1 reads SGHTA; CDR2 reads FQGNSA. This CDR3 comprises 15 residues. The CDR3 loop reads CASSPWPPSSYEQYF. The CDR3 region has the DNA TGTGCCAGCAGCCCCTGGCCCCCGAGCTCCTACGAGCAGTACTTC.

The chain employs TRBV12-3 or TRBV12-4 and TRBJ2-5; 8 nucleotides align to TRBD2. Losses at the gene ends were 4 bases for V and 2 bases for J; bases not matched to a gene: 9. This CDR3 is built from 16 residues. For the CDR3, the DNA is TGTGCCAGCAGTTCAGGCGGGAGGAGGAAACAAGAGACCCAGTACTTC. Translated: CASSSGGRRKQETQYF.